Listed below are T cell receptor delta chains from one sample, sequenced in a study of Vδ1+ human thymocytes. TCRdb re-processed the multiplex PCR reads via CATT. The sample lists 54,000 or so delta-chain clones; approximately 15% were seen once. Sequencing was done on a sample of Vdelta1+ gamma-delta thymocytes from the thymus. The receptors come from a boy under two years old who had congenital heart surgery. The CDR3 runs from the conserved cysteine through the conserved F or W. A D gene is named only where the DNA matches it firmly. Only some rows state a clone size, as once, few, many or a class for expanded clones.

>TRDD3|few|TRDV2|TRDJ1
TGTGCCTGTGACCGGATTCCTGACTGGGGGATCAAACTCATCTTT
CACDRIPDWGIKLIF
>TRDD3|NA|TRDV1|TRDJ1
TGTGCTCTTGGGGAACCCGATCGAATCTTGGGGGATAACTGCACCGATAAACTCATCTTT
CALGEPDRILGDNCTDKLIF
>TRDD3|few|TRDV1|TRDJ1
TGTGCTCTTGGGGAATATGGTCCTACCCTGGGCTGGGGGAAGGCTTACACCGATAAACTCATCTTT
CALGEYGPTLGWGKAYTDKLIF
>TRDD3|NA|TRDV1|TRDJ1
TGTGCTCTTGGGGAACCCCCGAGATGGGAGTTACGAGATGGGGGATTTCAGAAACTCATCTTT
CALGEPPRWELRDGGFQKLIF
>NA|NA|TRDV1|TRDJ1
TGTGCTCTTGGGGAACCCGGGTACGGAACCGATAAACTCATCTTT
CALGEPGYGTDKLIF
>TRDD3|NA|TRDV1|TRDJ1
TGTGCTCTTGGGGGCCAGGAGTGTGGGGGATACCGCACCGATAAACTCATCTTT
CALGGQECGGYRTDKLIF
>TRDD3|NA|TRDV1|TRDJ1
TGTGCTCTTGGGGGTCACTGGGGGATACTTGTAGACACCGATAAACTCATCTTT
CALGGHWGILVDTDKLIF
>TRDD3|many|TRDV2|TRDJ1
TGTGCCTGTTACCTGGGGGATAATAGGGCCGATAAACTCATCTTT
CACYLGDNRADKLIF
>TRDD3|NA|TRDV1|TRDJ1
TGTGCTCTTGGCGCGAGGGATAGGCACTTACTGGGGGATAGAACCGATAAACTCATCTTT
CALGARDRHLLGDRTDKLIF
>NA|NA|TRDV1|TRDJ1
TGTGCTCTTGGGGAAACGATGGGGTTCTCCAGCCACACCGATAAACTCATCTTT
CALGETMGFSSHTDKLIF
>TRDD3|few|TRDV1|TRDJ1
TGTGCTCTTGGGTCGGGGGATACCTCTTTCACCGATAAACTCATCTTT
CALGSGDTSFTDKLIF
>TRDD3|few|TRDV1|TRDJ1
TGTGCTCTTGGGGGAGGCCTTCCTGGGGATACGCCCGATAAACTCATCTTT
CALGGGLPGDTPDKLIF
>TRDD3|few|TRDV1|TRDJ1
TGTGCTCTTGGGGAAAGGTCCCGGCATTGGGGATATGTAGGCGATAAACTCATCTTT
CALGERSRHWGYVGDKLIF
>TRDD3|few|TRDV1|TRDJ1
TGTGCTCTCGGGAAACCGTTATTAGGGCCTTCCCTCCGTACTGGGGGGCCGTACACCGATAAACTCATCTTT
CALGKPLLGPSLRTGGPYTDKLIF
>TRDD3|NA|TRDV1|TRDJ1
TGTGCTCTTGGGGAACGCACCCCTCAACTGGGGGACAACACCGATAAACTCATCTTT
CALGERTPQLGDNTDKLIF
>TRDD3|NA|TRDV1|TRDJ1
TGTGCTCTTGGGGAACCACAGTCGCCCTGGGGGATCATCTTT
CALGEPQSPWGIIF
>TRDD3|few|TRDV1|TRDJ1
TGTGCTCTTGGGGACCCACGGAGGCTGGGGGTAAAACTCATCTTT
CALGDPRRLGVKLIF
>TRDD3|NA|TRDV1|TRDJ1
TGTGCTCTTGGGGAACTAGGACCCCTCCTTACTGGGGGACTCCTGTACACCGATAAACTCATCTTT
CALGELGPLLTGGLLYTDKLIF
>TRDD3|NA|TRDV1|TRDJ1
TGTGCTCTTGGGGAACAAGGGGCCCTACTGGGGGGGATTTACACCGATAAACGCATCTTT
CALGEQGALLGGIYTDKRIF
>TRDD2|NA|TRDV1|TRDJ1
TGTGCTCTTGGGTCCTCCTTCCTACTAGTCGGGGCTGGTGGGAAACCCATCTTT
CALGSSFLLVGAGGKPIF
>NA|NA|TRDV1|TRDJ1
TGTGCTCTTGGGGAATTTCCCTTCCTACGTCTGGGGGACTACACCGATAAACTCATCTTT
CALGEFPFLRLGDYTDKLIF
>TRDD3|NA|TRDV1|TRDJ1
TGTGCTCTTGGGGAACTTAGCGTCAGGCCCTACGCACAACTCGGGCTGGGGGATATTGGAGCCGATAAACTCATCTTT
CALGELSVRPYAQLGLGDIGADKLIF
>NA|few|TRDV1|TRDJ1
TGTGCTCTTGGGGAGCTGACCTACGATCATCCTGACACCGATAAACTCATCTTT
CALGELTYDHPDTDKLIF
>NA|NA|TRDV1|TRDJ1
TGTGCTCTTGGGGGTCCTTTCTTTACTGGGTGCGCCGATAAACTCATCTTT
CALGGPFFTGCADKLIF
>TRDD3|NA|TRDV2|TRDJ1
TGTGCCTGTGAAGGGGGGATACGGCAGCAGACCGATAAACTCATCTTT
CACEGGIRQQTDKLIF
>TRDD3|NA|TRDV1|TRDJ1
TGTGCTCTTGGGAATGGTACCTTGGGGGACAGAGGTCGCCCCACCGATAAACTCATCTTT
CALGNGTLGDRGRPTDKLIF
>TRDD3|NA|TRDV1|TRDJ1
TGTGCTCTTGGGGAACTCCCGTACTGGGGATCCTGGCTCATCTTT
CALGELPYWGSWLIF
>TRDD2|few|TRDV1|TRDJ1
TGTGCTCTTGGGGACGCGAACATTTTCCTACGGGGGTACACCGATAAACTCATCTTT
CALGDANIFLRGYTDKLIF
>TRDD3|few|TRDV1|TRDJ1
TGTGCTCTTGGGGAACTCGCGACGGGCTCATATCGGGGGATACGCGATACCGATAAACTCATCTTT
CALGELATGSYRGIRDTDKLIF
>NA|few|TRDV1|TRDJ1
TGTGCTCTTGGGGAGCTAAGGGGCAGGTACGATAAACTCATCTTT
CALGELRGRYDKLIF
>TRDD3|NA|TRDV1|TRDJ1
TGTGCTCTCCGCTTGGCGCCCCACTGGGGGAAGTACACCGATAAACTCATCTTT
CALRLAPHWGKYTDKLIF
>TRDD3|NA|TRDV1|TRDJ1
TGTGCTCTTGGGGAACCGCGAGCCTGGGGGATACTACTCACCGATAAACTCATCTTT
CALGEPRAWGILLTDKLIF